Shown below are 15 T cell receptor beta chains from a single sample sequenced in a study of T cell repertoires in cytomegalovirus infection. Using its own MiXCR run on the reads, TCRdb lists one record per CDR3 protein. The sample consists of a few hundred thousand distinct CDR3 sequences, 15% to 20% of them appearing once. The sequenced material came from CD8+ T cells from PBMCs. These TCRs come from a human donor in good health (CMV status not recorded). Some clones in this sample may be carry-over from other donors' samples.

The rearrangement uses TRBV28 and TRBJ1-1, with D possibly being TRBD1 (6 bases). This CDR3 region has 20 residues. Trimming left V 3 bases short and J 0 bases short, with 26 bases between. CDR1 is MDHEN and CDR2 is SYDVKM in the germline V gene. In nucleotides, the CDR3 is TGTGCCAGCAGTTTTGACCCCCTTGGGCCTCGTGGGGGCATGAACACTGAAGCTTTCTTT. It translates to CASSFDPLGPRGGMNTEAFF.

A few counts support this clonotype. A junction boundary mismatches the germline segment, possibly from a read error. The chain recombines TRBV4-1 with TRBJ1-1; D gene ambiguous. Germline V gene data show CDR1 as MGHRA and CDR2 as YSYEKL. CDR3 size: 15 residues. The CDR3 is CASSQAEEYGREAFF. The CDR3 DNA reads TGTGCCAGCAGCCAAGCGGAGGAGTACGGCCGTGAAGCTTTCTTT.

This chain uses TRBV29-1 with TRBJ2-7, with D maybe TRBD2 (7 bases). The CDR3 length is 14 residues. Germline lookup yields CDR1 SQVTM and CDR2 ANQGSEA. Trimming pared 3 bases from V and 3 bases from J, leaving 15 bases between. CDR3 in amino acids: CSVEGGVTGYEQYF. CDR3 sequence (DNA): TGCAGCGTTGAGGGGGGGGTGACAGGCTACGAGCAGTACTTC.

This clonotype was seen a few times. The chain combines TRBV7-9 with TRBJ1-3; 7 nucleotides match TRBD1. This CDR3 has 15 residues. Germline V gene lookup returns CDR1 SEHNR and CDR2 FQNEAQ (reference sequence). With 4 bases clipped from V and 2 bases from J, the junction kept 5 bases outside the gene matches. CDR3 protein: CASSSPGQPGNTIYF. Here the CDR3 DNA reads TGTGCCAGCAGCTCCCCGGGACAGCCTGGAAACACCATATATTTT.

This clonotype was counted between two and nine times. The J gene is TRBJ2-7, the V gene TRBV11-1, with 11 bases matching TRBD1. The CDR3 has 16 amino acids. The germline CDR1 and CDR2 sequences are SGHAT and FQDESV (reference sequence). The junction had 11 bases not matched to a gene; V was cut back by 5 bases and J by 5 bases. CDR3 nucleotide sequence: TGTGCCAGCAGCCCAACCTCGGACAGGGGGCGCGACGAGCAGTACTTC. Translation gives CASSPTSDRGRDEQYF.

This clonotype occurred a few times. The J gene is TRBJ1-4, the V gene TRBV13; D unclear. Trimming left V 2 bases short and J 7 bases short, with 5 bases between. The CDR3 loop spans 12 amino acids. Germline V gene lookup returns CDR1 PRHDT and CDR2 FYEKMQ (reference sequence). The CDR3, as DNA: TGTGCCAGCAGCTTACAAAGTGAAAAACTGTTTTTT. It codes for CASSLQSEKLFF.

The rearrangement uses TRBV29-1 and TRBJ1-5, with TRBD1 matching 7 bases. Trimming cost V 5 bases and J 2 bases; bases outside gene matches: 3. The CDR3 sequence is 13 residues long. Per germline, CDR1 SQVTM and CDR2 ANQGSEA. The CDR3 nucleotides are TGCAGCGTTCGACAGGGAGGCAATCAGCCCCAGCATTTT. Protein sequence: CSVRQGGNQPQHF.

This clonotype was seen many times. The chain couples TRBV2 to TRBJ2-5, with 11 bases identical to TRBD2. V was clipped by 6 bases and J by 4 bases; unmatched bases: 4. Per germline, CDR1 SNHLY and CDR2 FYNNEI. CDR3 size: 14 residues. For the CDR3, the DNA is TGTGCCAGCAGGGCCGGACTAGCGGGAGAGACCCAGTACTTC. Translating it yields CASRAGLAGETQYF.

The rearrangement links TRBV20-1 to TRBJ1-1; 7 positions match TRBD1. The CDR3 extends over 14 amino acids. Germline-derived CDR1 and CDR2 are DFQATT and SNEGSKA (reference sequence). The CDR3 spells CRIWDRSMNTEAFF. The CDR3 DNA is TGCAGGATTTGGGACAGATCCATGAACACTGAAGCTTTCTTT.

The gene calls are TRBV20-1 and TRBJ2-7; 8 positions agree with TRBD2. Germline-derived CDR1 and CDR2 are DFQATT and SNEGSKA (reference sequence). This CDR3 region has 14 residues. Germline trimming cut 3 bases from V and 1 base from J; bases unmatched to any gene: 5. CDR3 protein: CSARSGTRSYEQYF. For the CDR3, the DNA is TGCAGTGCTAGGTCCGGGACTAGGTCCTACGAGCAGTACTTC.

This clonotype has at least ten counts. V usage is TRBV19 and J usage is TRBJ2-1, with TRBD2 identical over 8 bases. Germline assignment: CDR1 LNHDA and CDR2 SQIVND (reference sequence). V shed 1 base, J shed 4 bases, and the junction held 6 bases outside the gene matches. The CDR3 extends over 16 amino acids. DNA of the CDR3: TGTGCCAGTAGTATAGGTCGGCGGGGGGATTACAATGAGCAGTTCTTC. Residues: CASSIGRRGDYNEQFF.

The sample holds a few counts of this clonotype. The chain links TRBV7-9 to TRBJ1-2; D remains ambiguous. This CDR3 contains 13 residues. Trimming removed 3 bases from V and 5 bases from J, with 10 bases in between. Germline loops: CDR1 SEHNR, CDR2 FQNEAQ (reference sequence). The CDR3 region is CASSLGKMYGYTF. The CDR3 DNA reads TGTGCCAGCAGCTTGGGCAAGATGTATGGCTACACCTTC. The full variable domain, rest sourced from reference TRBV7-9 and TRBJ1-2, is DTGVSQNPRHKITKRGQNVTFRCDPISEHNRLYWYRQTLGQGPEFLTYFQNEAQLEKSRLLSDRFSAERPKGSFSTLEIQRTEQGDSAMYLCASSLGKMYGYTFGSGTRLTVV.

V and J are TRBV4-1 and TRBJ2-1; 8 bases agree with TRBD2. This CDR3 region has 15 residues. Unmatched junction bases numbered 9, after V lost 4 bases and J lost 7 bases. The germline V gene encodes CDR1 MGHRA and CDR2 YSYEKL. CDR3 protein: CASSPDGGAGNEQFF. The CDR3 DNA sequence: TGCGCCAGCAGCCCGGACGGGGGGGCGGGGAATGAGCAGTTCTTC.

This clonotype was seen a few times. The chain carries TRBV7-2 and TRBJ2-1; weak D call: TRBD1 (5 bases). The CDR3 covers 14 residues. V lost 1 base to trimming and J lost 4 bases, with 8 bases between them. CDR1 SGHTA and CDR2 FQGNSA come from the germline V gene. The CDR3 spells CASSLVRDYNEQFF. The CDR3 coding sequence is TGTGCCAGCAGCTTAGTCAGGGATTACAATGAGCAGTTCTTC. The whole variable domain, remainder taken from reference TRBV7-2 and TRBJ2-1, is GAGVSQSPSNKVTEKGKDVELRCDPISGHTALYWYRQSLGQGLEFLIYFQGNSAPDKSGLPSDRFSAERTGGSVSTLTIQRTQQEDSAVYLCASSLVRDYNEQFFGPGTRLTVL.

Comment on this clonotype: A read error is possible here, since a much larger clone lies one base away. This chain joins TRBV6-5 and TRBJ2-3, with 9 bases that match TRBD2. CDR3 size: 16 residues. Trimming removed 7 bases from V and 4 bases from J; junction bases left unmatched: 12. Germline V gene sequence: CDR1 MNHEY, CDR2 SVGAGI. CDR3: CASIRLGAGGSDTQYF. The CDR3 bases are TGTGCCAGCATTCGCCTCGGAGCGGGGGGTTCAGATACGCAGTATTTT.